The 14 T cell receptor beta chains given below trace back to one sample, sequenced in a study of cytomegalovirus exposure and HLA in healthy donors. Vbeta (60) and Jbeta (13) primers were used in the PCR. The assay was immunoSEQ multiplex PCR, and TCRdb's table has in-frame clones only and misses some. The data hold about 160,000 clones, with 70% to 80% observed a single time. The source material was PBMCs. Receptor source: a man between 40 and 49 years old in good health and CMV-seronegative.

The chain employs TRBV18 and TRBJ1-5, with D tentatively TRBD1 (5 bases). Trimming took 3 bases from V and 3 from J, leaving 9 bases between them. CDR3 length equals 14 residues. Germline V lookup: CDR1 KGHSH, CDR2 LQKENI. The CDR3 DNA sequence: TGTGCCAGCTCACCGGGGGGAGTCAATCAGCCCCAGCATTTT. Its protein product is CASSPGGVNQPQHF.

This rearrangement joins TRBV11-2 to TRBJ2-7; D may be TRBD2 (5 bases). Trimming pared 5 bases from V and 12 bases from J, leaving 17 bases between. Germline lookup yields CDR1 SGHAT and CDR2 FQNNGV. This CDR3 contains 12 residues. CDR3 DNA: TGTGCCAGCAGCCCCCGCCCCGGGAACGGGTACTTC. The encoded protein is CASSPRPGNGYF. The whole variable domain, filled in from reference TRBV11-2 and TRBJ2-7, reads EAGVAQSPRYKIIEKRQSVAFWCNPISGHATLYWYQQILGQGPKLLIQFQNNGVVDDSQLPKDRFSAERLKGVDSTLKIQPAKLEDSAVYLCASSPRPGNGYFGPGTRLTVT.

V is TRBV19 and J is TRBJ2-6, with TRBD1 matching over 10 bases. Germline V gene data show CDR1 as LNHDA and CDR2 as SQIVND (reference sequence). The ends lost 10 bases at V and 2 bases at J; junction bases unmatched: 5. The CDR3 contains 15 residues. The CDR3 protein is CATRDRGAGANVLTF. The CDR3 DNA reads as TGTGCCACTCGGGACAGGGGAGCTGGGGCCAACGTCCTGACTTTC.

This chain links TRBV28 with TRBJ1-4; 9 nucleotides agree with TRBD1. After removal of 6 bases from V and 8 bases from J, the junction contained 7 bases not matched to a gene. The germline CDR1 and CDR2 sequences are MDHEN and SYDVKM. This CDR3 is built from 14 residues. CDR3 sequence reads: CASSRTGGREKLFF. DNA of the CDR3: TGTGCCAGCAGCCGAACAGGGGGCAGGGAAAAACTGTTTTTT.

The rearrangement links TRBV18 to TRBJ2-7; D is unclear. This CDR3 is built from 14 residues. Per germline, CDR1 KGHSH and CDR2 LQKENI. V lost 3 bases to trimming and J lost 0 bases, with 9 bases between them. The CDR3 DNA is TGTGCCAGCTCACCGGAACAGCCCTCCTACGAGCAGTACTTC. The encoded protein is CASSPEQPSYEQYF.

This chain links TRBV5-4 with TRBJ2-3; 14 bases agree with TRBD2. The J segment lost 5 bases and the V segment lost 5 bases, leaving 10 bases of the junction unmatched. The CDR3 has 17 amino acids. Germline assignment: CDR1 SGHNT and CDR2 YYREEE (reference sequence). The CDR3 loop is CASSPLGLAGVVDTQYF. In nucleotides, the CDR3 is TGTGCCAGCAGTCCATTGGGACTAGCGGGAGTAGTAGATACGCAGTATTTT. The full variable domain, completed using reference TRBV5-4 and TRBJ2-3, is ETGVTQSPTHLIKTRGQQVTLRCSSQSGHNTVSWYQQALGQGPQFIFQYYREEENGRGNFPPRFSGLQFPNYSSELNVNALELDDSALYLCASSPLGLAGVVDTQYFGPGTRLTVL.

The chain links TRBV11-2 to TRBJ2-3, with D unclear. This CDR3 contains 16 residues. Germline-derived CDR1 and CDR2 are SGHAT and FQNNGV. V was shortened by 0 bases and J by 1 base, with 11 bases between the two germline ends. CDR3 sequence: CASSLDLSGGTDTQYF. CDR3 DNA sequence: TGTGCCAGCAGCTTAGATCTGTCGGGTGGCACAGATACGCAGTATTTT.

This sequence joins TRBV29-1 and TRBJ1-1; TRBD1 matches 7 bases. The length of the CDR3 is 13 residues. Germline V gene sequence: CDR1 SQVTM, CDR2 ANQGSEA. V trimming: 4 bases; J trimming: 2 bases; junction bases outside the gene matches: 4. The CDR3 sequence: CSVGDRANTEAFF. CDR3 nucleotides: TGCAGCGTTGGAGACAGGGCAAACACTGAAGCTTTCTTT.

The rearrangement links TRBV2 to TRBJ2-3; 9 nucleotides align to TRBD2. Germline CDR1 and CDR2: SNHLY and FYNNEI. Trimming removed 10 bases from V and 2 bases from J; junction bases left unmatched: 16. The CDR3 contains 17 residues. The CDR3 is CATHRDGLAGTTDTQYF. Written as DNA, the CDR3 is TGTGCCACCCACAGGGATGGGCTAGCGGGGACCACAGATACGCAGTATTTT.

This rearrangement joins TRBV12-1 to TRBJ2-2; the DNA was not used to check the table's D call, TRBD1. TRBV12-1 is a pseudogene. The CDR3 is 16 residues long. CDR3 bases: TGTGCCAGCAGCTCAGGGGGCCGTTACCTAACCGGGGAGCTGTTTTTT. Translated, it gives CASSSGGRYLTGELFF.

V gene TRBV27 combines with J gene TRBJ2-7, with TRBD1 matching over 9 bases. Looked up from germline, CDR1 is MNHEY and CDR2 is SMNVEV (reference sequence). This CDR3 is 15 amino acids long. The trim removed 0 bases at V and 5 bases at J, leaving 5 bases unmatched. Here the CDR3 reads CASSLSPGTGNEQYF. The DNA for the CDR3 is TGTGCCAGCAGTTTATCTCCAGGGACAGGGAACGAGCAGTACTTC.

The rearrangement links TRBV5-1 to TRBJ2-3; 9 positions agree with TRBD1. CDR3 length equals 15 residues. J lost 3 bases, V lost 1 base, and 3 bases had no gene match. Per the germline V gene, CDR1 is SGHRS and CDR2 is YFSETQ. CDR3 loop: CASSLMGQGTDTQYF. CDR3 DNA: TGCGCCAGCAGCTTGATGGGACAGGGAACAGATACGCAGTATTTT.

The rearrangement joins TRBV27 to TRBJ1-5, with TRBD1 matching 10 bases. The ends lost 5 bases at V and 5 bases at J; junction bases unmatched: 15. This CDR3 is 18 amino acids long. From germline, CDR1 is MNHEY and CDR2 SMNVEV (reference sequence). The CDR3 region is CASSHRTGGSLRDQPQHF. The CDR3, as DNA: TGTGCCAGCAGTCATAGGACAGGGGGTTCGCTTCGGGATCAGCCCCAGCATTTT.

DNA of the CDR3: TGTGCCAGCAGTTTCCCCACCGTCCCCAAGTTAGCGCAAGCTTACAATGAGCAGTTCTTC. Its protein product is CASSFPTVPKLAQAYNEQFF. V and J are TRBV28 and TRBJ2-1; tentative D call: TRBD2 (5 bases). V shed 3 bases and J shed 4 bases, with 28 bases lying between them. Per the germline V gene, CDR1 is MDHEN and CDR2 is SYDVKM. The CDR3 extends over 20 amino acids.